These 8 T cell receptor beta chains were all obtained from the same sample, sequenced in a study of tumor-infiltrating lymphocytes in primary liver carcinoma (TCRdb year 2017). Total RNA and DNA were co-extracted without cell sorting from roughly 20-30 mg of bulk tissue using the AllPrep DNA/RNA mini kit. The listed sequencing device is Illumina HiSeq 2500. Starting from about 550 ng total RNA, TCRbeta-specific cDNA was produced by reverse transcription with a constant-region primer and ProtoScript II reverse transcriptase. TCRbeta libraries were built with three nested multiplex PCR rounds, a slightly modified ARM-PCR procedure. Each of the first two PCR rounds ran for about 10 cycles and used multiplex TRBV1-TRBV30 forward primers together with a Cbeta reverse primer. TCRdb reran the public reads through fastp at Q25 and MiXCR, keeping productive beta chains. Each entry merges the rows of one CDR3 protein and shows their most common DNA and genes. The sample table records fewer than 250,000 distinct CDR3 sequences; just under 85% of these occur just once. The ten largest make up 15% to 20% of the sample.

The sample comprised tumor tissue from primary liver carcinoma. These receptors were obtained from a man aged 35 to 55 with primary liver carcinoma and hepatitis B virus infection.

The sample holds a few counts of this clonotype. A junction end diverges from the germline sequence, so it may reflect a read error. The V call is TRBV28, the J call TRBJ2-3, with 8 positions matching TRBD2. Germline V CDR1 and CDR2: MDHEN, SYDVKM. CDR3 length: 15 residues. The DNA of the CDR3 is TGTGCCAGCAGTTTGGGGGGACTAGTCATAGATACACAGTATTTT. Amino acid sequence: CASSLGGLVIDTQYF.

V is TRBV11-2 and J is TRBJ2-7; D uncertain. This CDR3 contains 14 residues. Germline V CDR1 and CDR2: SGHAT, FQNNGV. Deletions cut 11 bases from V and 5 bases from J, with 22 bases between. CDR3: CAVSLWGYRDEQYF. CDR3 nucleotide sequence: TGTGCCGTCAGCCTCTGGGGTTATCGGGACGAGCAGTACTTC. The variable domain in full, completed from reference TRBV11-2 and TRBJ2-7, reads EAGVAQSPRYKIIEKRQSVAFWCNPISGHATLYWYQQILGQGPKLLIQFQNNGVVDDSQLPKDRFSAERLKGVDSTLKIQPAKLEDSAVYLCAVSLWGYRDEQYFGPGTRLTVT.

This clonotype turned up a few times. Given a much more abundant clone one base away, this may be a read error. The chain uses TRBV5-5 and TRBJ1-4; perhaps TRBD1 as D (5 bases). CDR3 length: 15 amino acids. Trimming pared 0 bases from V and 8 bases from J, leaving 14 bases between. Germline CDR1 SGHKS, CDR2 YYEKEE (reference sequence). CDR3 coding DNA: TGTGCCAGCAGCTTGGAGTGGAGGGGTGGAGAAAAACTGTTTTTT. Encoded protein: CASSLEWRGGEKLFF.

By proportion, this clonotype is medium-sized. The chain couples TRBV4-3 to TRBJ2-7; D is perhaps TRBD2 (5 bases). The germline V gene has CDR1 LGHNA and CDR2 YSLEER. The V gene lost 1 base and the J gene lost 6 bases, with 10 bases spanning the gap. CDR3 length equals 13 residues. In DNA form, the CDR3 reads TGCGCCAGCAGCCAAGTTGGGGAGTCCGAGCAGTACTTC. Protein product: CASSQVGESEQYF.

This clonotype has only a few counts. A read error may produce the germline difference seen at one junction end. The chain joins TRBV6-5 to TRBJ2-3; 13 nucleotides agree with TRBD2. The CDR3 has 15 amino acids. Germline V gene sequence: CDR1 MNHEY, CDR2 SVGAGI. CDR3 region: CASNPGLAGTGTQYF. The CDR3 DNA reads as TGTGCCAGCAATCCGGGACTAGCGGGAACAGGTACGCAGTATTTT.

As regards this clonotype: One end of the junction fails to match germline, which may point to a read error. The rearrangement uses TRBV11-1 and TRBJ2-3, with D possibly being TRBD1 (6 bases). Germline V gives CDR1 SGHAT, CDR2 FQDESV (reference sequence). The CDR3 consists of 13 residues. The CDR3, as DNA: TGTGCCAGCAGCTTAAACAGGGCGGATACGCATTATTTT. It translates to CASSLNRADTHYF.

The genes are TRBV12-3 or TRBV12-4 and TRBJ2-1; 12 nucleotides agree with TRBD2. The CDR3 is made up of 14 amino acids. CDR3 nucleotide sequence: TGTGCTAGCCTCTCTAGCGGGAGGGCGGTGGAGCAGTTCTTC. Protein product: CASLSSGRAVEQFF.

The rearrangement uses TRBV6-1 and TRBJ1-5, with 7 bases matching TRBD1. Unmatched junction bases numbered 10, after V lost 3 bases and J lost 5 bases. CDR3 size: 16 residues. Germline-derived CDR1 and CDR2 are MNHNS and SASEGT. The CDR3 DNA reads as TGTGCCAGCAGTGAGAAATGGCAGGGGGAGCATCAGCCCCAGCATTTT. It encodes CASSEKWQGEHQPQHF.